Described below is a single T cell receptor (beta chain) sequence and its context. What it binds is unknown. Runs used v3.0 of the immunoSEQ assay and were done at survey level. Clones were sequenced by immunoSEQ multiplex PCR, and TCRdb holds only the in-frame ones, with some missing. The sample lists 20,000 to 25,000 clones; approximately 86% were seen once. This entry comes from a study of long-term antiretroviral therapy in people with HIV. Whole-study results and caveats: ART adherence, viral resistance and therapy changes went unrecorded.

Germline values: CDR1 SNHLY, CDR2 FYNNEI. This CDR3 is 14 amino acids long. Trimming left V 2 bases short and J 4 bases short, with 9 bases between. The receptor was isolated from a man between 18 and 35 years old with HIV. This specimen was unsorted PBMCs, taken roughly 4 years after starting antiretroviral therapy. The rearrangement uses TRBV2 and TRBJ1-5; TRBD1 is a possible D gene (5 bases). The CDR3 DNA sequence: TGTGCCAGCAGTGAAATGGGGGAGAATCAGCCCCAGCATTTT. Translating gives CASSEMGENQPQHF.